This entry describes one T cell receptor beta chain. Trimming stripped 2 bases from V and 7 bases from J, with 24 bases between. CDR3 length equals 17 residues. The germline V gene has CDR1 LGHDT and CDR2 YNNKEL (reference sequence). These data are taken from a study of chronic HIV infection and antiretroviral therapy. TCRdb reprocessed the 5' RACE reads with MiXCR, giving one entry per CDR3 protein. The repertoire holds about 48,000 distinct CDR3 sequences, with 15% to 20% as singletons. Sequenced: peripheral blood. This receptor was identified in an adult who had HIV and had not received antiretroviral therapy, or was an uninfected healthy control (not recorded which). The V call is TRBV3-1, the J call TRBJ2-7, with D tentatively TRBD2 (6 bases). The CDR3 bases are TGTGCCAGCAGCCAACTCCGAGGGAGGACGGATCACTGGGAGCAGTACTTC. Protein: CASSQLRGRTDHWEQYF.